This TCR beta chain was documented in a study of T cells after posttransplantation cyclophosphamide. Notes on this clone: Its antigen is undetermined.

Study findings and constraints: Later post-transplant blood repertoires were often dominated by donor CD8+ memory clones. Skin or GI-infiltrating T cells shared few TRB sequences with blood. Recipient CMV seropositivity and CMV reactivation strongly tracked TRB clonality.

Assay: immunoSEQ multiplex PCR; the TCRdb copy retains only in-frame clones and omits some. The table shows some 10,000 clones, with about four fifths occurring only once. Treatment was busulfan-fludarabine conditioning, a marrow graft, and cyclophosphamide on days +3 and +4. Here the sequenced sample was PBMCs, taken 1,800 to 2,000 days after a stem cell transplant with posttransplant cyclophosphamide. The origin of this receptor is a female patient aged 40 to 55 who received an allogeneic stem cell transplant from a related donor, was CMV-positive, and had no GVHD. Some T cells could come from the graft donor.

The CDR3 here is CASSLRTGYGTEAFF. DNA for the CDR3: TGTGCCAGCAGTTTACGGACAGGGTATGGCACTGAAGCTTTCTTT. This sequence joins TRBV28 and TRBJ1-1; 8 bases agree with TRBD1. The length of the CDR3 is 15 residues. Germline trimming cut 2 bases from V and 4 bases from J; bases unmatched to any gene: 6. In germline, CDR1 is MDHEN, CDR2 SYDVKM.